This TCR beta chain was found in a study of T cell responses to AZD1222 COVID-19 vaccine. As for the study in general: Pooled in the analysis were second doses at about 4 or about 12 weeks.

Germline assignment: CDR1 MDHEN and CDR2 SYDVKM. V gave up 7 bases and J gave up 8 bases; unmatched junction bases: 12. The CDR3 loop spans 14 amino acids. Comment on this clone: What it recognizes is unknown.

Sequenced by immunoSEQ multiplex PCR; TCRdb stores in-frame clones only, minus some. The sample has about 120,000 clones, approximately 85% seen once. Whole-study findings and limits: White British ancestry dominated among donors, who included more females, and clonal diversity was possibly underestimated. Among those given AZD1222, only five to seven were seropositive at baseline.

This TCR was sampled from an adult in good health. V and J are TRBV28 and TRBJ1-2; the match to TRBD1 covers 8 bases. The sample was peripheral blood, taken on day 0 of AZD1222 vaccination. The CDR3 DNA sequence: TGTGCCAGCAATCAGGACAGGGTACGAAAGGGCTACACCTTC. The encoded protein is CASNQDRVRKGYTF.